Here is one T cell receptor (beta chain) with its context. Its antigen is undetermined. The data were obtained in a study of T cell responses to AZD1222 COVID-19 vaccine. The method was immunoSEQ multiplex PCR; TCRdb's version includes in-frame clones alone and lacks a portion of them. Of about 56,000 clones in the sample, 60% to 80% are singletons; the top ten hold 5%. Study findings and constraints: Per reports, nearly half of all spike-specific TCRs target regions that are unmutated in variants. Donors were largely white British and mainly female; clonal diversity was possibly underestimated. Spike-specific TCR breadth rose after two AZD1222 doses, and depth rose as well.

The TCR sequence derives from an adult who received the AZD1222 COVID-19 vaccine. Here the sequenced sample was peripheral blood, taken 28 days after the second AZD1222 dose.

In DNA form, the CDR3 reads TGTGCCAGCAGCTTACCGAGGGCAGGGTGGGGTGAAAAACTGTTTTTT. Its protein product is CASSLPRAGWGEKLFF. The chain recombines TRBV7-2 with TRBJ1-4; maybe TRBD1 (5 bases). Germline V gene data show CDR1 as SGHTA and CDR2 as FQGNSA. This CDR3 spans 16 amino acids. Trimming removed 2 bases from V and 7 bases from J, with 17 bases in between.